Listed below are T cell receptor beta chains from one sample, sequenced in a study of identifying expanded T cells in peripheral blood. Sequencing used immunoSEQ multiplex PCR; TCRdb keeps in-frame clones, though not all of them. This sample has some 97,000 clones, with approximately 89% found just once. The sample consisted of blood. The receptors come from a person between 18 and 70 years old in good health. The CDR3 runs from the conserved cysteine through the conserved F or W.

v_call	j_call	cdr3_aa
TRBV5-6	TRBJ2-3	CASSFFQAGQSDTQYF
TRBV4-1	TRBJ1-2	CASSQGTAANYGYTF
TRBV6-5	TRBJ2-6	CASSSDGANVLTF
TRBV11-3	TRBJ2-3	CASSSVAGGRTDTQYF
TRBV9	TRBJ1-6	CASSVGGQNNSPLHF
TRBV7-9	TRBJ1-2	CASTRILTPYGYTF
TRBV7-9	TRBJ1-2	CASSLDYGNYGYTF
TRBV5-4	TRBJ1-1	CASSYPGGLNTEAFF
TRBV15	TRBJ1-5	CATSRSPGRNRNQPQHF
TRBV5-4	TRBJ1-6	CASSRSGTVNSPLHF
TRBV9	TRBJ1-6	CASSGGVWDNSPLHF
TRBV7-7	TRBJ2-5	CASSSGTQGTQYF
TRBV5-4	TRBJ2-3	CASSPRDSSTDTQYF
TRBV19	TRBJ2-5	CASKGQGAGETQYF
TRBV2	TRBJ1-5	CASSAMGQGVDQPQHF
TRBV6-5	TRBJ2-7	CASTDVNSYEQYF
TRBV5-1	TRBJ2-2	CASSPPLDGELFF
TRBV19	TRBJ1-6	CASRDPGQGLKNSPLHF
TRBV27	TRBJ2-2	CASSPRGGLFAGELFF
TRBV9	TRBJ2-3	CASSVGSSKGTDTQYF
TRBV5-6	TRBJ2-6	CASSLSGANVLTF
TRBV7-9	TRBJ2-2	CASRRLQTGDTGELFF
TRBV4-2	TRBJ1-3	CASSQGIGASGNTIYF
TRBV2	TRBJ1-2	CASSHTTGGSYGYTF
TRBV7-9	TRBJ1-2	CASSLVGAANYGYTF
TRBV18	TRBJ1-2	CASKPLDGSGGYTF
TRBV4-2	TRBJ1-5	CASSPLGGTNSNQPQHF
TRBV19	TRBJ1-1	CASNAGTGANTEAFF
TRBV19	TRBJ1-1	CASKQGSTEAFF
TRBV27	TRBJ1-1	CASSYSRNTEAFF
TRBV5-4	TRBJ1-4	CASSLGATGIEEKLFF
TRBV19	TRBJ1-1	CASQRSRRAVDTEAFF
TRBV5-4	TRBJ2-7	CASSLTSGSNEQYF
TRBV10-1	TRBJ1-1	CASSELVGGLGEAFF
TRBV30	TRBJ2-2	CAWSVAPDSVRELFF
TRBV9	TRBJ1-4	CASSVGSGDEELFF
TRBV7-3	TRBJ2-5	CASSLTRSETQYF